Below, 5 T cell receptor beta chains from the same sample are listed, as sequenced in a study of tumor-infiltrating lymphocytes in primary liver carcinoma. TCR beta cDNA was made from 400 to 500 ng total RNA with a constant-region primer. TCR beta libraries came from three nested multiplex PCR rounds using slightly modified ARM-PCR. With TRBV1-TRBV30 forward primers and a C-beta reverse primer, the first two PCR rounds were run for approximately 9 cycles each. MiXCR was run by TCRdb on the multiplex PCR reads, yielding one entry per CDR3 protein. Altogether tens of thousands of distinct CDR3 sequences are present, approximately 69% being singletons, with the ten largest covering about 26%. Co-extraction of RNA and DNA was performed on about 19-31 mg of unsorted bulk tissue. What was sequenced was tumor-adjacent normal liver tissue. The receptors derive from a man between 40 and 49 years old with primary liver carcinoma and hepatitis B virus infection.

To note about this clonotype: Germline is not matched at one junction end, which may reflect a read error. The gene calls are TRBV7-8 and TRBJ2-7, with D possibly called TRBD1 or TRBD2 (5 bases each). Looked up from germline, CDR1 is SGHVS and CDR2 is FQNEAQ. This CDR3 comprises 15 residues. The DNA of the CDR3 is TGTGTCAGCAGCTTAGTACGGGGCCGGGCCTACGAGCAGTACTTC. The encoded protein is CVSSLVRGRAYEQYF.

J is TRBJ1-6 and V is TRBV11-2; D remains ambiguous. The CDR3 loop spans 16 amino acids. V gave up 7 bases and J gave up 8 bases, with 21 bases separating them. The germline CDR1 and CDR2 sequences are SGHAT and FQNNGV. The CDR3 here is CASNSQPEYLYSPLHF. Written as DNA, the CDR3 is TGTGCCAGCAACTCTCAACCCGAATACTTGTATTCACCCCTCCACTTT.

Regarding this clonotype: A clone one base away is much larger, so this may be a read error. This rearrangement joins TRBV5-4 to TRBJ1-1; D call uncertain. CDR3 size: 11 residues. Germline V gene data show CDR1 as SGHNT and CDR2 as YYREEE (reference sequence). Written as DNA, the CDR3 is TGTGACAGCAGCTTGGTAGGAGAAGCTTTCTTT. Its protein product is CDSSLVGEAFF.

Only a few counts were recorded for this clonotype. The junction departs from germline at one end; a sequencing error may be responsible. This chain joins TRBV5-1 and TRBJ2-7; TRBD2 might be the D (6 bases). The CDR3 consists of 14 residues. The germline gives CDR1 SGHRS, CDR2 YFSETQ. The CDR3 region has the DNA TGCCCCAGCAGCTTGGAGCCAGGAGGGTACGAGCAGTACTTC. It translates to CPSSLEPGGYEQYF. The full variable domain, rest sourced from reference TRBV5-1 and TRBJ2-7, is KAGVTQTPRYLIKTRGQQVTLSCSPISGHRSVSWYQQTPGQGLQFLFEYFSETQRNKGNFPGRFSGRQFSNSRSEMNVSTLELGDSALYLCPSSLEPGGYEQYFGPGTRLTVT.

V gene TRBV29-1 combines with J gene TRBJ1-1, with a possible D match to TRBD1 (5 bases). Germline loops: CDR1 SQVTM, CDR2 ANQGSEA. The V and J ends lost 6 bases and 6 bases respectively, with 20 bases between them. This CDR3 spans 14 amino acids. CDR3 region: CSVEGTPCSPEAFF. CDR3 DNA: TGCAGCGTCGAGGGGACGCCGTGCTCGCCTGAAGCTTTCTTT.